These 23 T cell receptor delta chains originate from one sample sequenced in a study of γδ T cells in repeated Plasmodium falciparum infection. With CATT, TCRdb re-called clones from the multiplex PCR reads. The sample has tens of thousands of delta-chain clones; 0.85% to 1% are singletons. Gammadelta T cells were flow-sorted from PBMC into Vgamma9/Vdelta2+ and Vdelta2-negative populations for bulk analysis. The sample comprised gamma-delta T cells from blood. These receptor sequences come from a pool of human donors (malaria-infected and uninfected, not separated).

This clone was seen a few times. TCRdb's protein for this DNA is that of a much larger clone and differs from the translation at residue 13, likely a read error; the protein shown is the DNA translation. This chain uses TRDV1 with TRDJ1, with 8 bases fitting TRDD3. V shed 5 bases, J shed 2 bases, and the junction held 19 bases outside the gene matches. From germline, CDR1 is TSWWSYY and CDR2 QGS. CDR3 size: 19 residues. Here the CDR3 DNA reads TGTGCTCTTGGGCCACGTGGCGGGGGGGATAATGGTAGGACCGATAAACTCATCTTT. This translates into CALGPRGGGDNGRTDKLIF.

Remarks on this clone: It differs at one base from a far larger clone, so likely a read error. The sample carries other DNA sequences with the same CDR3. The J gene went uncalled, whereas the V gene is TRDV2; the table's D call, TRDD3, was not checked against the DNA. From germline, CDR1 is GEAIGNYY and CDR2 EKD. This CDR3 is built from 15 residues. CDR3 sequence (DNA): TGTGCCTGTGACCCGGGGGATCCCCGCACCGATAAACTCATCTTC. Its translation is CACDPGDPRTDKLIF.

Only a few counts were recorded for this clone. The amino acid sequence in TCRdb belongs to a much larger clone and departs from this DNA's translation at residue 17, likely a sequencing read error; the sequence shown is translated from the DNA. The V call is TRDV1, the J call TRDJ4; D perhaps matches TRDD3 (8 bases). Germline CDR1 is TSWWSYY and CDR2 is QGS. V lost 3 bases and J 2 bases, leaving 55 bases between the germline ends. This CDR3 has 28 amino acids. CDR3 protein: CALGDTLRGLPVPGWGMRRDSPERPLIF. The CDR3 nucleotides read TGTGCTCTTGGGGACACTTTGAGGGGCCTTCCTGTACCTGGATGGGGGATGCGCCGAGATTCCCCCGAGAGACCCCTGATCTTT.

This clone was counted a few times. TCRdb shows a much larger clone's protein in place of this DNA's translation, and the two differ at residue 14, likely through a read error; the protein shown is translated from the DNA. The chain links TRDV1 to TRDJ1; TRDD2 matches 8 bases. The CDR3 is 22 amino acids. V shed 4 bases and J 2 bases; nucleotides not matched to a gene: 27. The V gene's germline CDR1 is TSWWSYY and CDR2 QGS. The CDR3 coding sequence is TGTGCTCTTGGGGCCTACCCTGTCGCCTTCCTAAAGTACTCGGGGAAAACCGATAAACTCATCTTT. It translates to CALGAYPVAFLKYSGKTDKLIF.

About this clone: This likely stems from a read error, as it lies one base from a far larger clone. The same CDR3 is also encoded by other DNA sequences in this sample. CDR3 in DNA: TGCGCCTGTGACCAAATGAGTGCCTGGGACACCCGACAGATGTTTTTC. Encoded protein: CACDQMSAWDTRQMFF. The chain recombines TRDV2 with TRDJ3; no reliable D call. Germline matching of the DNA provided the J gene here, since TCRdb leaves it blank. The CDR3 is made up of 16 amino acids. CDR1 and CDR2 from the germline V gene are GEAIGNYY and EKD.

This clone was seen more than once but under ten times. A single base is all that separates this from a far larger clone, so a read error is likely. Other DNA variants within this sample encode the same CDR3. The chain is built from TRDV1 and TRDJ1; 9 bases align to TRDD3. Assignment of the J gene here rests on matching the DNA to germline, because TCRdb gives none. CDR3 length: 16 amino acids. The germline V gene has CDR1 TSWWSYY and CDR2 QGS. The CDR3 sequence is CALGELGGIHTDKLIF. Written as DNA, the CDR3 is TGTGCTCTCGGGGAACTAGGGGGGATACACACCGATAAACTCATCTTT.

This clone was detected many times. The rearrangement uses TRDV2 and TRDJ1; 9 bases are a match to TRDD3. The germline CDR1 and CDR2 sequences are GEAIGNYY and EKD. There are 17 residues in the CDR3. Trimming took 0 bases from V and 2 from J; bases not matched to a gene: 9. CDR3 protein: CACDTVTGGTVTDKLIF. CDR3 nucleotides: TGTGCCTGTGACACCGTTACTGGGGGAACCGTTACCGATAAACTCATCTTT.

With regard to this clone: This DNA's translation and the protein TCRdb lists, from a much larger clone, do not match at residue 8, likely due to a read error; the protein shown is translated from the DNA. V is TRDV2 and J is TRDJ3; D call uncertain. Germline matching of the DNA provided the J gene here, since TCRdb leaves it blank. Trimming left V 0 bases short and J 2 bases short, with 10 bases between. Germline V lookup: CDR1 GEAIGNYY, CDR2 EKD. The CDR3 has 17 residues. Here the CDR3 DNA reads TGTGCCTGTGACACCCTACTAAGGCCCTGGGACACCCGACAGATGTTTTTC. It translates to CACDTLLRPWDTRQMFF.

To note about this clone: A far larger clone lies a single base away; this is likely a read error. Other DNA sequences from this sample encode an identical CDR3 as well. CDR3 in amino acids: CACDPRLGYARFTDKLIF. CDR3 coding DNA: TGTGCCTGTGACCCAAGGCTGGGATACGCGCGTTTTACCGATAAACTCATCTTT. The chain joins TRDV2 to TRDJ1; 8 bases are a match to TRDD3. Since TCRdb gives no J gene, matching the DNA to germline was used here to assign it. In germline, CDR1 is GEAIGNYY, CDR2 EKD. The CDR3 length is 18 residues. Trimming removed 3 bases from V and 2 bases from J; junction bases left unmatched: 16.

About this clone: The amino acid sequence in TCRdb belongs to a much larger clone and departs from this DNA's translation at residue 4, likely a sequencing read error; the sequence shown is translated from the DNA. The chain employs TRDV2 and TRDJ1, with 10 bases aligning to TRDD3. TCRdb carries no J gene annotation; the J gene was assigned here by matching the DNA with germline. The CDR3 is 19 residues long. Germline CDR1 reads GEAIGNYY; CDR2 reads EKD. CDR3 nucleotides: TGTGCCTGTGGCACCGGAATCGGTGGGGGATACAGAGGGGCCGATAAACTCATCTTT. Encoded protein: CACGTGIGGGYRGADKLIF.

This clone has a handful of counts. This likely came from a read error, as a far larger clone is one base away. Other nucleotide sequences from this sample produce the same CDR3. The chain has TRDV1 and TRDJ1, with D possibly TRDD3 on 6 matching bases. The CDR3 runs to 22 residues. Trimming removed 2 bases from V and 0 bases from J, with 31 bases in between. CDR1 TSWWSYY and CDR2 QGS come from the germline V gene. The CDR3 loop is CALGEDRRSRGSPKKYTDKLIF. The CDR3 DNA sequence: TGTGCTCTTGGGGAAGATCGACGGAGTCGGGGATCCCCTAAAAAGTACACCGATAAACTCATCTTT.

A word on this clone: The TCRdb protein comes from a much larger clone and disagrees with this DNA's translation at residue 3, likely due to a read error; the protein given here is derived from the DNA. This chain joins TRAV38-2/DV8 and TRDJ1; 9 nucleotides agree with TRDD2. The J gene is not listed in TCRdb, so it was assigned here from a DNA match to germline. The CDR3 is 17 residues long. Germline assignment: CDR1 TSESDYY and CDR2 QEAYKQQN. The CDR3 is CACRTPGLPTPLSKLIF. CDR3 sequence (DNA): TGTGCTTGTAGGACCCCAGGCCTTCCTACCCCTCTATCGAAACTCATCTTT.

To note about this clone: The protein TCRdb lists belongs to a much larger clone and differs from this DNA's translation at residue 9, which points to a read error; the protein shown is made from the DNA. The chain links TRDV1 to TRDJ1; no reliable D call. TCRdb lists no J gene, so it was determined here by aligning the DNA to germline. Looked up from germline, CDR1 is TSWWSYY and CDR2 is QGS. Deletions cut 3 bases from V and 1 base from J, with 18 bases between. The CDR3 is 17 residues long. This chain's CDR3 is CALGDFYADCFTDKLIF. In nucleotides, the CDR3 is TGTGCTCTTGGGGACTTCTACGCGGACTGTTTCACCGATAAACTCATCTTT.

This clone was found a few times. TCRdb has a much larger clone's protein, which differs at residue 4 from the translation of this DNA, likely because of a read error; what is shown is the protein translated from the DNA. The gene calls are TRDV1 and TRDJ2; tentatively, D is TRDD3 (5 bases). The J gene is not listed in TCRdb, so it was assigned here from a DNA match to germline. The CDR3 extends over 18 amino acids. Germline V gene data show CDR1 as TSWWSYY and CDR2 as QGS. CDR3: CALRELLAGRDVTAQLFF. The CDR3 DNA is TGTGCTCTTAGGGAACTACTGGCCGGGAGGGATGTGACAGCACAACTCTTCTTT.

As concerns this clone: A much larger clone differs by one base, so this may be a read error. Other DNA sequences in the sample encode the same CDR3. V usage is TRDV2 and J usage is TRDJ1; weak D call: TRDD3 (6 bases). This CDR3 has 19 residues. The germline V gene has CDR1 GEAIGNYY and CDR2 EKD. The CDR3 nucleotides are TGTGCCTGTGACACCACTCCCGTACTGGGTGATACTGCCACCGATAAGCTCATCTTT. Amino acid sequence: CACDTTPVLGDTATDKLIF.

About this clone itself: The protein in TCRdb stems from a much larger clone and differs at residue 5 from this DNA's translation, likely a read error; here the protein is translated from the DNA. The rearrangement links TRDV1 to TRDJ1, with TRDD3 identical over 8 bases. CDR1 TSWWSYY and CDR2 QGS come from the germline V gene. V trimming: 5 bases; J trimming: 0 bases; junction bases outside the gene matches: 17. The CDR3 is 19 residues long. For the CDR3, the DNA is TGTGCTCTTGGGAAAACTCTCCAACTGGGGGGCCTGTACACCGATAAACTCATCTTT. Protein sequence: CALGKTLQLGGLYTDKLIF.

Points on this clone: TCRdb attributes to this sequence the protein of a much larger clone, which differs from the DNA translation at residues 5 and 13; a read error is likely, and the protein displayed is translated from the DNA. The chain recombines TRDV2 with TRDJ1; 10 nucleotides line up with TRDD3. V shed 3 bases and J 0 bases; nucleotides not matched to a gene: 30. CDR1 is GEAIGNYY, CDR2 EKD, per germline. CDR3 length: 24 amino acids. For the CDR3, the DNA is TGTGCCTGTGACTCCGTTCGTCCCTCCCCTAGCCCAGACTGGGGGATGGGGTACACCGATAAACTCATCTTT. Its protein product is CACDSVRPSPSPDWGMGYTDKLIF.

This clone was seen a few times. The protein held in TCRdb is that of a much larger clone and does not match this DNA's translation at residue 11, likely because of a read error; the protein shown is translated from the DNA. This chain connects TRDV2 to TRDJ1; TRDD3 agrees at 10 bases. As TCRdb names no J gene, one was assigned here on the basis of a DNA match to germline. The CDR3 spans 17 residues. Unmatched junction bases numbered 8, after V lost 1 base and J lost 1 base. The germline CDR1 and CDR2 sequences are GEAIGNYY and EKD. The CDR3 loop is CACDTLDTGGFTDKLIF. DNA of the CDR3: TGTGCCTGTGACACACTGGATACTGGGGGATTCACCGATAAACTCATCTTT.

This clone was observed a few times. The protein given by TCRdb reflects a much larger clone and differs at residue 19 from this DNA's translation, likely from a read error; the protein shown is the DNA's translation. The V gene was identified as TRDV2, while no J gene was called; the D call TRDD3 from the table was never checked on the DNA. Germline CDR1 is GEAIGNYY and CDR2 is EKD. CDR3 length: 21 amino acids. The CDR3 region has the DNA TGTGCCTGTGACATTCTAACTGCCAACCTACTGGGGGATAGACTACCCGATAAACACATCTTT. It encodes CACDILTANLLGDRLPDKHIF.

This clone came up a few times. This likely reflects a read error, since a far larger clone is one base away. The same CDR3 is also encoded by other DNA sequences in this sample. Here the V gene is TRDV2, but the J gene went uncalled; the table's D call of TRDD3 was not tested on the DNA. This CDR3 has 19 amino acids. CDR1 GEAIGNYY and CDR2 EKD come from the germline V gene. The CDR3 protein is CACDTSRGTGSWDTRQMFF. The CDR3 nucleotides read TGTGCCTGTGACACAAGTAGGGGGACAGGCTCCTGGGACACCCGACAGATGTTCTTC.

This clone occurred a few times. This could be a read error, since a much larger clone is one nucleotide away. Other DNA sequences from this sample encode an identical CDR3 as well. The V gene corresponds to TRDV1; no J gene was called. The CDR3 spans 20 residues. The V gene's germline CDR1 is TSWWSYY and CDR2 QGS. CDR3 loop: CALGHHPRRLSKEGADGLIF. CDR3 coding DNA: TGTGCTCTTGGGCACCACCCCCGCCGCCTTTCCAAGGAGGGGGCGGACGGACTCATCTTC.

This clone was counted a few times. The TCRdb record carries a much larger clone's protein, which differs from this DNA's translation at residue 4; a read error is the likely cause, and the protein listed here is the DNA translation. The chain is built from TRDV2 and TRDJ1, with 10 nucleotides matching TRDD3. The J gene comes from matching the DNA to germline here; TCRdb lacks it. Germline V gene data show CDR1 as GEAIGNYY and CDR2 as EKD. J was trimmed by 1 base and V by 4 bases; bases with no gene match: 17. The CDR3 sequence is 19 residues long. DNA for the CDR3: TGTGCCTGTGAAACCGTCATGGGGACTGGGGGATTCGCCACCGATAAACTCATCTTT. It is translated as CACETVMGTGGFATDKLIF.

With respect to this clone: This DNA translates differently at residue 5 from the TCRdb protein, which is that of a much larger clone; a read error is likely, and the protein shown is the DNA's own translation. CDR3: CACDPAPARGVGDTTYLPGKLIF. The CDR3 bases are TGTGCCTGTGACCCCGCCCCGGCACGTGGAGTGGGGGATACGACCTACCTACCTGGTAAACTCATCTTT. The chain combines TRDV2 with TRDJ1, with 11 bases matching TRDD3. There are 23 residues in the CDR3. Trimming cost V 3 bases and J 7 bases; bases outside gene matches: 33. CDR1 and CDR2 from the germline V gene are GEAIGNYY and EKD.